This TCR beta chain is from a study of blood T cell repertoires in COVID-19. Enrollment of patients from Seattle took place during active infection, with longitudinal follow-up. In the study's own analysis: Estimated nucleated cell counts came from reference gene primer amplification. Sequencing used immunoSEQ multiplex PCR; TCRdb keeps in-frame clones, though not all of them. V and J calls and clone size are as listed in that table; D and trimming were resolved from the DNA. The sample carries about 290,000 clones, roughly 91% recorded once. The CDR3 spans 13 residues. The V and J ends lost 0 bases and 10 bases respectively, with 9 bases between them. The germline CDR1 and CDR2 sequences are LNHDA and SQIVND (reference sequence).

The sample comprised peripheral blood. The chain carries TRBV19 and TRBJ2-2, with a possible D match to TRBD2 (5 bases). The receptor's source is a woman aged 25 to 45 with COVID-19, enrolled during active disease. The CDR3 sequence: CASSIDGVAELFF. The CDR3 nucleotides read TGTGCCAGTAGTATAGACGGGGTAGCGGAGCTGTTTTTT.